This T cell receptor (beta chain) was profiled in a study of CD8+ T cells in alopecia areata. Regarding the study as a whole: Normal skin's resident alphabeta T cells are sequenced alongside lesional scalp T cells.

cDNA prepared by RNA extraction and subsequent reverse transcription served as the template for sequencing. Sequencing used immunoSEQ multiplex PCR; TCRdb keeps in-frame clones, though not all of them. This repertoire holds about 110,000 clones, and none appear only once. A note on this clone: Its antigen is unidentified. Germline and genes: mouse.

Sequenced input: lesional skin. The receptor was isolated from a C3H/HeJ mouse with alopecia areata. The MHC haplotype recorded for the strain is H2-k.

The CDR3 spells CASNGEGAEQFF. CDR3 DNA (partial): TGTGCCAGCAATGGAGAGGGTGCT. J is TRBJ2-1 and V is TRBV19; D remains ambiguous. The read ends 4 residues shy of where the CDR3 ends; the end is completed using the germline J gene. V gave up 6 bases and J gave up 6 bases, with 10 bases separating them. Per the germline V gene, CDR1 is FNHDT and CDR2 is SITEND (reference sequence). The CDR3 totals 12 residues.